This TCR beta chain was identified during a study of cytomegalovirus exposure and HLA in healthy donors. Germline lookup yields CDR1 MNHEY and CDR2 SVGAGI. V was trimmed by 0 bases and J by 8 bases, leaving 10 bases between them. This CDR3 spans 13 amino acids. Primers for the PCR totalled 60 Vbeta and 13 Jbeta. Using immunoSEQ multiplex PCR, the repertoire was profiled, and TCRdb retains in-frame clones only, with some absent. The data hold some 150,000 clones, with 80% observed a single time. The rearrangement uses TRBV6-5 and TRBJ1-2; a possible D gene is TRBD1 (5 bases). What was sequenced was PBMCs. This TCR was sampled from a woman between 45 and 60 years old in good health and CMV-seronegative. The CDR3 reads CASSYSGRSGYTF. CDR3 nucleotide sequence: TGTGCCAGCAGTTACTCGGGGCGGAGCGGCTACACCTTC.